This TCR beta chain emerged from a study of CD8 T cells in Susac syndrome. The wider study: Patients with Susac syndrome had blood drawn and were at that point therapy-naive, on corticosteroids, or on intravenous immunoglobulin alone.

The patients with Susac syndrome were individuals who fulfilled the recently defined diagnostic criteria for disease that was either definite or probable. Random hexamers primed reverse transcription of 0.5 to 1 ug RNA. Multiplex PCR with immunoSEQ amplified the TCR beta CDR3 across 54 Vbeta and 13 Jbeta. MiXCR, run by TCRdb on the immunoSEQ multiplex PCR reads, gives a single entry per CDR3 protein. There are more than 150,000 distinct CDR3 sequences in the sample; around 95% occur only once, and approximately 0.089% lies in the top ten. Germline values: CDR1 GTSNPN, CDR2 SVGIG (reference sequence). CDR3 length: 14 amino acids. For this clonotype: The junction and the germline gene differ at one end; a read error may be behind it.

The chain joins TRBV30 to TRBJ2-5; TRBD1 aligns across 9 bases. Sequencing was done on a sample of CD4+ T cells from PBMCs. The sequence was collected from a human donor with Susac syndrome. This CDR3 reads CAWSVQGAREAQYF. The CDR3 nucleotides read TGTGCCTGGAGTGTACAGGGGGCAAGAGAGGCCCAGTACTTC.